A single sample gave rise to the 16 T cell receptor beta chains below, sequenced in a study of cytomegalovirus exposure and HLA in healthy donors. The PCR made use of 60 Vbeta and 13 Jbeta primers. The repertoire was sequenced with immunoSEQ multiplex PCR; TCRdb's copy has only in-frame clones and lacks some. Of fewer than 120,000 clones listed, about 80% are singletons. The sample taken for sequencing was PBMCs. The receptors stem from an older woman in good health and CMV-seropositive.

This rearrangement joins TRBV5-1 to TRBJ2-7, with 10 bases aligning to TRBD2. The CDR3 spans 18 residues. The germline V gene encodes CDR1 SGHRS and CDR2 YFSETQ. Losses at the gene ends were 1 base for V and 0 bases for J; bases not matched to a gene: 10. CDR3 region: CASSLRSSGSQPSYEQYF. In DNA, the CDR3 is TGCGCCAGCAGCTTGAGGTCTAGCGGGAGTCAGCCCTCCTACGAGCAGTACTTC.

The chain employs TRBV7-9 and TRBJ1-5; maybe TRBD1 (5 bases). The CDR3 sequence is 16 residues long. Germline assignment: CDR1 SEHNR and CDR2 FQNEAQ (reference sequence). V gave up 0 bases and J gave up 6 bases, with 15 bases separating them. The CDR3 DNA follows: TGTGCCAGCAGCTTAGCTATGGCAGGGTACAGTCAGCCCCAGCATTTT. The encoded protein is CASSLAMAGYSQPQHF.

V usage is TRBV7-3 and J usage is TRBJ2-5; TRBD2 aligns across 10 bases. The CDR3 covers 15 residues. V shed 3 bases, J shed 6 bases, and the junction held 7 bases outside the gene matches. The germline CDR1 and CDR2 sequences are SGHTA and FQGTGA. This chain's CDR3 is CASSFTSGDQKTQYF. The CDR3 region has the DNA TGTGCCAGCAGCTTTACTAGCGGGGATCAGAAGACCCAGTACTTC.

The CDR3 is CASSVGTCGYTF. DNA for the CDR3: TGTGCCAGCAGTGTAGGGACATGTGGCTACACCTTC. The rearrangement links TRBV6-6 to TRBJ1-2, with a weak D call TRBD1 (6 bases). The CDR3 consists of 12 residues. Trimming removed 5 bases from V and 7 bases from J, with 11 bases in between. Germline V gene data show CDR1 as MNHNY and CDR2 as SVGAGI (reference sequence).

The chain employs TRBV7-9 and TRBJ1-4; 8 bases align to TRBD1. V lost 1 base and J lost 4; bases outside the gene matches: 5. Germline CDR1 SEHNR, CDR2 FQNEAQ (reference sequence). The CDR3 loop spans 16 amino acids. In nucleotides, the CDR3 is TGTGCCAGCAGCTTAGGTTCGGGACAGGATAATGAAAAACTGTTTTTT. It translates to CASSLGSGQDNEKLFF.

The chain has TRBV7-2 and TRBJ1-2; a possible D gene is TRBD1 (6 bases). V dropped 1 base and J dropped 8 bases, with 17 bases sitting between them. This CDR3 is built from 15 residues. Germline V gives CDR1 SGHTA, CDR2 FQGNSA. CDR3 amino acids: CASSLGFKGVGGYTF. The CDR3 nucleotides read TGTGCCAGCAGCTTAGGTTTTAAGGGGGTGGGGGGCTACACCTTC.

The chain joins TRBV11-3 to TRBJ2-1; 8 positions match TRBD1. J was trimmed by 5 bases and V by 5 bases; bases with no gene match: 8. The germline CDR1 and CDR2 sequences are SGHNT and YENEEA. The CDR3 totals 15 residues. CDR3 sequence reads: CASSPGQGFDNEQFF. The CDR3 nucleotides read TGTGCCAGCAGCCCCGGACAGGGTTTCGACAATGAGCAGTTCTTC.

V and J are TRBV6-6 and TRBJ2-1; TRBD2 agrees at 8 bases. CDR3 length equals 16 residues. CDR1 and CDR2 (germline): MNHNY, SVGAGI (reference sequence). Trimming at V came to 2 bases and at J to 5 bases, leaving 8 bases not matched to a gene. The CDR3 DNA follows: TGTGCCAGCAGTTACCCCCAGCGGGAGATCCACAATGAGCAGTTCTTC. Its translation: CASSYPQREIHNEQFF.

The V gene is TRBV2, the J gene TRBJ2-5; D is ambiguous. The J call may be faulty, since TRBJ2-7 better matches the DNA end. The CDR3 sequence is 14 residues long. Per the germline V gene, CDR1 is SNHLY and CDR2 is FYNNEI. The CDR3 DNA reads as TGTGCCAGCAGTGATTCGTCCGTACGTTACGAGCAGTACTTC. This encodes CASSDSSVRYEQYF.

Note on this clone: At one of its ends the junction is not consistent with the germline gene, which may arise from a read error. The chain employs TRBV2 and TRBJ2-7; D unclear. Looked up from germline, CDR1 is SNHLY and CDR2 is FYNNEI. The CDR3 extends over 13 amino acids. The DNA for the CDR3 is TGTGCCAGCAGGGAAGTATCTTACTACGAGCAGTACTTC. It is translated as CASREVSYYEQYF.

The chain is built from TRBV2 and TRBJ1-2, with 8 nucleotides matching TRBD1. Germline values: CDR1 SNHLY, CDR2 FYNNEI. This CDR3 has 18 amino acids. The J segment lost 0 bases and the V segment lost 6 bases, leaving 15 bases of the junction unmatched. CDR3 in amino acids: CASSETPGQALTNYGYTF. In DNA, the CDR3 is TGTGCCAGCAGCGAGACTCCGGGACAGGCTCTTACTAACTATGGCTACACCTTC.

CDR3 residues: CASSPYKPGQEDGYTF. The CDR3 DNA reads TGTGCCAGCTCACCATATAAACCGGGACAGGAGGATGGCTACACCTTC. The chain recombines TRBV18 with TRBJ1-2; 8 bases are a match to TRBD1. Germline CDR1 and CDR2: KGHSH and LQKENI. The CDR3 spans 16 residues. Trimming took 2 bases from V and 6 from J; bases not matched to a gene: 11.

This chain joins TRBV19 and TRBJ2-7; the D gene is possibly TRBD2 (5 bases). V was pared by 5 bases and J by 2 bases, with 10 bases between. Germline V lookup: CDR1 LNHDA, CDR2 SQIVND (reference sequence). The CDR3 runs to 13 residues. The CDR3 bases are TGTGCCAGTAGTCCTGGAGGTCCCTACGAGCAGTACTTC. Residues: CASSPGGPYEQYF.

The chain links TRBV14 to TRBJ2-5; D remains unclear. There are 14 residues in the CDR3. V lost 2 bases and J 4 bases, leaving 11 bases between the germline ends. CDR1 is SGHDN, CDR2 FVKESK, per germline. The DNA for the CDR3 is TGTGCCAGCAGCCAATTCCGCGATTTAGAGACCCAGTACTTC. Its protein product is CASSQFRDLETQYF.

The chain couples TRBV5-1 to TRBJ2-2; 9 bases match TRBD1. This CDR3 region has 16 residues. Germline assignment: CDR1 SGHRS and CDR2 YFSETQ. With V trimmed by 1 base and J by 4 bases, 5 bases remained unmatched. The CDR3, as DNA: TGCGCCAGCAGCTTGAGACAGGGGGTAGGCACCGGGGAGCTGTTTTTT. This encodes CASSLRQGVGTGELFF.

The rearrangement joins TRBV7-9 to TRBJ1-4, with D perhaps matching TRBD1 (6 bases). CDR1 and CDR2 (germline): SEHNR, FQNEAQ (reference sequence). This CDR3 has 14 amino acids. The V end was cut by 1 base, the J end by 7 bases, with 10 bases between. The CDR3 sequence: CASSLGEGGEKLFF. The CDR3 DNA reads TGTGCCAGCAGCTTAGGGGAAGGGGGTGAAAAACTGTTTTTT.